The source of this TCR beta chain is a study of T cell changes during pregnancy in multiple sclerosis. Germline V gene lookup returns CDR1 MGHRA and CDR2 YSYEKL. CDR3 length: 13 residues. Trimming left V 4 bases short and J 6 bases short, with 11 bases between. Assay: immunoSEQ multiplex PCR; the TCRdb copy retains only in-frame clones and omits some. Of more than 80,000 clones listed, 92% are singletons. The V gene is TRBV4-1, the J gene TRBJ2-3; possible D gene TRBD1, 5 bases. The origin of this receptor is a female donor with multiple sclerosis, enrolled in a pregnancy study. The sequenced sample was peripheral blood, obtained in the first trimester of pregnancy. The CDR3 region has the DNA TGCGCCAGCAGCCTGGGAAGGGGTGATACGCAGTATTTT. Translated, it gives CASSLGRGDTQYF.